The entry below describes one T cell receptor (beta chain). Antigen unknown. The sample originates from a study of T cells in Graves' hyperthyroidism and ophthalmopathy. RNA transcripts yielded amplified TCR beta CDR3 regions. The study used the HTBI primer set for a first-round RT-PCR of the TCR CDR3. TCRdb processed the multiplex PCR reads anew with MiXCR; each CDR3 protein has one entry. The sample consists of a few hundred thousand distinct CDR3 sequences, 46% of them appearing once. It was uncontrolled infection, other autoimmune disease, pregnancy or lactation that excluded patients. Germline V gives CDR1 SGHAT, CDR2 FQNNGV. Between the trimmed V and J ends, which lost 6 bases and 1 base, there was a span of 18 bases. This CDR3 contains 16 residues. Study-level results: The model anticipated ophthalmopathy a median 6.5 months pre-onset. The majority of expanded thyroid clonotypes above 0.001 also appeared in blood.

The sample comprised peripheral blood or thyroid tissue (not recorded which). This sequence originates from an adult woman with Graves' disease, either hyperthyroidism or ophthalmopathy (not recorded which). The chain recombines TRBV11-2 with TRBJ2-5, with D maybe TRBD1 (6 bases). As DNA, the CDR3 is TGTGCCAGCAGTCTCACAGGGCAGGTCCTCCAAGAGACCCAGTACTTC. It codes for CASSLTGQVLQETQYF. Supplemented by reference TRBV11-2 and TRBJ2-5, the full variable domain reads EAGVAQSPRYKIIEKRQSVAFWCNPISGHATLYWYQQILGQGPKLLIQFQNNGVVDDSQLPKDRFSAERLKGVDSTLKIQPAKLEDSAVYLCASSLTGQVLQETQYFGPGTRLLVL.